The source of this T cell receptor beta chain is a study of CD8 T cells in ankylosing spondylitis. In germline, CDR1 is SGHRS, CDR2 YFSETQ. CDR3 size: 16 residues. The V segment lost 1 base and the J segment 6 bases; nucleotides outside the gene matches: 10. Remarks on this clonotype: Antigen unknown.

Overall study results and limits: About 8 highly homologous variants formed a TCR beta motif that appeared characteristic of ankylosing spondylitis blood.

Quantitative 5'-RACE with molecular barcodes was used to make the TCR beta libraries. TCRdb reanalysed the 5' RACE reads using MiXCR and keeps one entry per CDR3 protein. The data hold 450,000 or so distinct CDR3 sequences, with approximately 26% observed a single time. The chain is built from TRBV5-1 and TRBJ2-5, with TRBD2 matching over 9 bases. This TCR was recovered from a male donor with ankylosing spondylitis. Sequencing used blood, either unsorted or a sorted T cell fraction (not recorded which). CDR3 in DNA: TGCGCCAGCAGCTTGTCGGTACTAGCGGGTTCGAAGACCCAGTACTTC. It is translated as CASSLSVLAGSKTQYF.